The 27 T cell receptor beta chains listed next were all sequenced from one sample in a study of blood T cell repertoires in COVID-19. Clones were sequenced by immunoSEQ multiplex PCR, and TCRdb holds only the in-frame ones, with some missing. The sample carries under 300,000 clones, around 82% recorded once. Sequenced input: peripheral blood. These receptors originate from an older man with acute or convalescent COVID-19.

In its sample, this clone was seen once. The CDR3, as DNA: TGCGCCAGCAGGGCCGGGTCCCTCCGGTATGGCTACACCTTC. Translated: CASRAGSLRYGYTF. The chain links TRBV5-1 to TRBJ1-2; D is uncertain. The germline V gene has CDR1 SGHRS and CDR2 YFSETQ. Trimming removed 5 bases at V and 5 bases at J, with 16 bases between. This CDR3 has 14 amino acids. The whole variable domain, filled in from reference TRBV5-1 and TRBJ1-2, reads KAGVTQTPRYLIKTRGQQVTLSCSPISGHRSVSWYQQTPGQGLQFLFEYFSETQRNKGNFPGRFSGRQFSNSRSEMNVSTLELGDSALYLCASRAGSLRYGYTFGSGTRLTVV.

The rearrangement links TRBV7-2 to TRBJ1-2, with TRBD1 identical over 8 bases. This CDR3 spans 16 amino acids. Germline trimming cut 3 bases from V and 0 bases from J; bases unmatched to any gene: 6. The germline CDR1 and CDR2 sequences are SGHTA and FQGNSA. Here the CDR3 reads CASSLAGTGANYGYTF. CDR3 nucleotides: TGTGCCAGCAGCTTGGCCGGGACAGGAGCTAACTATGGCTACACCTTC.

The rearrangement uses TRBV2 and TRBJ1-1; TRBD1 might be the D (5 bases). The ends were cut back, 6 bases at V and 5 bases at J, with 13 bases in the middle. Germline CDR1 and CDR2: SNHLY and FYNNEI. The CDR3 length is 13 residues. In DNA, the CDR3 is TGTGCCAGCAGGCCAACCAGGGATACTGAAGCTTTCTTT. Translating it yields CASRPTRDTEAFF. Looking up the rest from reference TRBV2 and TRBJ1-1 gives the full variable domain: EPEVTQTPSHQVTQMGQEVILRCVPISNHLYFYWYRQILGQKVEFLVSFYNNEISEKSEIFDDQFSVERPDGSNFTLKIRSTKLEDSAMYFCASRPTRDTEAFFGQGTRLTVV.

This clone was picked up one time. This rearrangement joins TRBV6-4 to TRBJ1-2; 7 nucleotides match TRBD1. V lost 2 bases to trimming and J lost 6 bases; unmatched junction nucleotides: 6. The CDR3 loop spans 14 amino acids. Looked up from germline, CDR1 is MRHNA and CDR2 is SNTAGT. DNA of the CDR3: TGTGCCAGCAGTGACAAACAGGGGCGCGATGGCTACACCTTC. Translated, it gives CASSDKQGRDGYTF.

The chain employs TRBV14 and TRBJ1-1; D is perhaps TRBD1 (5 bases). The CDR3 extends over 14 amino acids. The germline V gene has CDR1 SGHDN and CDR2 FVKESK. Trimming removed 2 bases at V and 1 base at J, with 8 bases between. DNA of the CDR3: TGTGCCAGCAGCCAACAGGGAAGGAACACTGAAGCTTTCTTT. As protein: CASSQQGRNTEAFF. The full variable domain, completed using reference TRBV14 and TRBJ1-1, is EAGVTQFPSHSVIEKGQTVTLRCDPISGHDNLYWYRRVMGKEIKFLLHFVKESKQDESGMPNNRFLAERTGGTYSTLKVQPAELEDSGVYFCASSQQGRNTEAFFGQGTRLTVV.

In the case of this clone: The junction differs from germline at one of its ends, possibly a read error. The chain recombines TRBV2 with TRBJ1-2; D may be TRBD1 (6 bases). The CDR3 is 13 amino acids. The germline V gene has CDR1 SNHLY and CDR2 FYNNEI. CDR3: CASSEGGTYGYTF. DNA for the CDR3: TGTGCCAGCAGCGAAGGGGGGACTTATGGCTACACCTTC.

The V call is TRBV28, the J call TRBJ2-2, with 8 bases aligning to TRBD1. The junction had 4 bases not matched to a gene; V was cut back by 6 bases and J by 1 base. The V gene's germline CDR1 is MDHEN and CDR2 SYDVKM. This CDR3 has 15 residues. The CDR3 protein is CASRLGQVNTGELFF. CDR3 bases: TGTGCCAGCAGACTGGGACAGGTGAACACCGGGGAGCTGTTTTTT.

V gene TRBV2 combines with J gene TRBJ2-1; TRBD2 agrees at 10 bases. The junction had 15 bases not matched to a gene; V was cut back by 10 bases and J by 6 bases. CDR1 is SNHLY, CDR2 FYNNEI, per germline. CDR3 length equals 16 residues. The CDR3 DNA reads as TGTGCCACCGATACCACTAGCGGGAACTATGGCAATGAGCAGTTCTTC. Translated, it gives CATDTTSGNYGNEQFF.

In regard to this clone: Other DNA sequences in this specimen translate into the identical CDR3. This chain joins TRBV5-1 and TRBJ2-5; 7 bases agree with TRBD2. Germline V CDR1 and CDR2: SGHRS, YFSETQ. After removal of 4 bases from V and 2 bases from J, the junction contained 5 bases not matched to a gene. The CDR3 is made up of 14 amino acids. CDR3 protein: CASSAGGGQETQYF. CDR3 nucleotide sequence: TGCGCCAGCAGCGCTGGGGGAGGGCAAGAGACCCAGTACTTC.

The chain has TRBV3-1 (or the pseudogene TRBV3-2) and TRBJ1-6; TRBD1 aligns across 7 bases. Per germline, CDR1 LGHDT and CDR2 YNNKEL (reference sequence). The length of the CDR3 is 16 residues. V shed 3 bases and J 15 bases; nucleotides not matched to a gene: 17. The CDR3 here is CASSHRQGVASGVLHF. DNA of the CDR3: TGTGCCAGCAGCCACCGACAGGGAGTGGCTTCAGGGGTCCTCCACTTT.

The CDR3 loop reads CVRSPPQRGSNTGELFF. In DNA form, the CDR3 reads TGTGTCAGAAGCCCCCCGCAGCGGGGGTCGAACACCGGGGAGCTGTTTTTT. The genes are TRBV7-5 and TRBJ2-2; TRBD2 is the table's D call and was not checked against the DNA. TRBV7-5 is flagged as a pseudogene. The CDR3 sequence is 17 residues long.

The J gene is TRBJ2-3, the V gene TRBV2; 9 positions match TRBD2. Germline V CDR1 and CDR2: SNHLY, FYNNEI. The trim removed 4 bases at V and 4 bases at J, leaving 6 bases unmatched. This CDR3 is 15 amino acids long. Here the CDR3 DNA reads TGTGCCAGCAGTGGCGGGGGGGTGCGAGCAGATACGCAGTATTTT. This sequence encodes CASSGGGVRADTQYF. The entire variable domain, with the rest obtained from reference TRBV2 and TRBJ2-3, is as follows: EPEVTQTPSHQVTQMGQEVILRCVPISNHLYFYWYRQILGQKVEFLVSFYNNEISEKSEIFDDQFSVERPDGSNFTLKIRSTKLEDSAMYFCASSGGGVRADTQYFGPGTRLTVL.

This clone turned up a few times. V and J are TRBV9 and TRBJ1-4; TRBD1 matches 12 bases. Germline CDR1 SGDLS, CDR2 YYNGEE. This CDR3 has 14 amino acids. Losses at the gene ends were 4 bases for V and 15 bases for J; bases not matched to a gene: 10. DNA of the CDR3: TGTGCCAGCAGCATAACCGGGACAGGGGGCCATTTGTTTTTT. It is translated as CASSITGTGGHLFF.

This clone was seen a single time. Distinct nucleotide sequences in the sample also encode this CDR3. The CDR3: CAISGGQGKDQPQHF. Here the CDR3 DNA reads TGTGCCATCAGTGGGGGTCAGGGAAAGGATCAGCCCCAGCATTTT. The chain is built from TRBV10-3 and TRBJ1-5; D is perhaps TRBD1 (5 bases). The germline V gene encodes CDR1 ENHRY and CDR2 SYGVKD. This CDR3 region has 15 residues. V shed 4 bases and J shed 5 bases, with 15 bases lying between them.

The chain has TRBV5-8 and TRBJ2-7, with 7 bases that match TRBD1. The CDR3 runs 13 residues. V shed 6 bases, J shed 2 bases, and the junction held 5 bases outside the gene matches. The germline V gene has CDR1 SGHTS and CDR2 YDEGEE. The CDR3 protein is CASMDRPTYEQYF. The CDR3 DNA sequence: TGTGCCAGCATGGACAGGCCGACCTACGAGCAGTACTTC.

The rearrangement joins TRBV7-9 to TRBJ1-1, with a weak D call TRBD1 (5 bases). The CDR3 runs to 16 residues. V was shortened by 3 bases and J by 2 bases, with 16 bases between the two germline ends. CDR1 SEHNR and CDR2 FQNEAQ come from the germline V gene (reference sequence). The CDR3 loop reads CASSLANGGSNTEAFF. The CDR3, as DNA: TGTGCCAGCAGCTTGGCGAACGGGGGATCAAACACTGAAGCTTTCTTT.

The V call is TRBV30, the J call TRBJ2-7; D possibly corresponds to TRBD1 (5 bases). The CDR3 sequence is 14 residues long. Germline-derived CDR1 and CDR2 are GTSNPN and SVGIG (reference sequence). Trimming pared 2 bases from V and 3 bases from J, leaving 14 bases between. CDR3 loop: CAWSPARVGYEQYF. CDR3 sequence (DNA): TGTGCCTGGAGTCCTGCCAGGGTGGGCTACGAGCAGTACTTC.

This chain connects TRBV11-2 to TRBJ1-2; D uncertain. Looked up from germline, CDR1 is SGHAT and CDR2 is FQNNGV. V was cut by 4 bases and J by 1 base, with 7 bases left in between. The CDR3 spans 13 residues. The CDR3 DNA sequence: TGTGCCAGCAGCTCACAAATTAACTATGGCTACACCTTC. Its protein product is CASSSQINYGYTF.

The rearrangement joins TRBV9 to TRBJ1-2; 10 nucleotides match TRBD1. CDR3 length: 19 amino acids. Trimming took 2 bases from V and 0 from J; bases not matched to a gene: 13. Germline V lookup: CDR1 SGDLS, CDR2 YYNGEE. Here the CDR3 reads CASSVRGSGQGISNYGYTF. The CDR3 DNA reads TGTGCCAGCAGCGTCCGTGGGTCGGGACAGGGGATATCTAACTATGGCTACACCTTC.

The chain couples TRBV18 to TRBJ1-1; 7 bases line up with TRBD1. V was pared by 2 bases and J by 5 bases, with 11 bases of the junction left unmatched. Germline assignment: CDR1 KGHSH and CDR2 LQKENI. CDR3 length: 16 residues. DNA for the CDR3: TGTGCCAGCTCACCAATCGAGACAGGGAAGGGGACTGAAGCTTTCTTT. Translated, it gives CASSPIETGKGTEAFF.

This clone was found once. This chain links TRBV6-5 with TRBJ1-6; no reliable D call. V dropped 10 bases and J dropped 10 bases, with 20 bases sitting between them. CDR3 size: 14 residues. Germline lookup yields CDR1 MNHEY and CDR2 SVGAGI. CDR3 DNA: TGTGCCACCAAGGAGGGCTTGCCTGGATCACCCCTCCACTTT. Translating gives CATKEGLPGSPLHF.

The chain carries TRBV11-2 and TRBJ1-3; possibly TRBD1 for D (6 bases). Germline V CDR1 and CDR2: SGHAT, FQNNGV. CDR3 length: 14 residues. Trimming left V 5 bases short and J 5 bases short, with 13 bases between. CDR3 region: CASSHLQGRNTIYF. The DNA of the CDR3 is TGTGCCAGCAGCCATCTTCAGGGGAGAAACACCATATATTTT.

This chain joins TRBV5-1 and TRBJ2-1, with 7 bases fitting TRBD2. This CDR3 has 15 residues. CDR1 is SGHRS, CDR2 YFSETQ, per germline. J gave up 1 base and V 1 base, and 2 bases lay outside the gene matches. The CDR3 loop reads CASSLNGGSYNEQFF. The CDR3 region has the DNA TGCGCCAGCAGCTTGAACGGGGGGTCCTACAATGAGCAGTTCTTC.

This chain uses TRBV29-1 with TRBJ1-1; possible D gene TRBD1, 5 bases. V was trimmed by 6 bases and J by 3 bases, leaving 11 bases between them. CDR3 length: 12 residues. The germline V gene has CDR1 SQVTM and CDR2 ANQGSEA. CDR3 DNA: TGCAGCGTCCAGGTAGGGGACACTGAAGCTTTCTTT. Amino acids: CSVQVGDTEAFF.

This chain joins TRBV28 and TRBJ1-2, with D unresolved. The CDR3 has 12 residues. Germline values: CDR1 MDHEN, CDR2 SYDVKM. Between the trimmed V and J ends, which lost 3 bases and 3 bases, there was a span of 5 bases. CDR3 bases: TGTGCCAGCAGTTTCCTATACTATGGCTACACCTTC. As protein: CASSFLYYGYTF.

The gene calls are TRBV6-6 and TRBJ2-2, with D possibly being TRBD1 (6 bases). The CDR3 runs to 14 residues. Per the germline V gene, CDR1 is MNHNY and CDR2 is SVGAGI (reference sequence). V dropped 9 bases and J dropped 4 bases, with 15 bases sitting between them. CDR3 sequence: CASQGSAITGELFF. DNA of the CDR3: TGTGCCAGTCAGGGGTCAGCCATCACCGGGGAGCTGTTTTTT.

The rearrangement joins TRBV20-1 to TRBJ1-2; D is unclear. The V end was cut by 3 bases, the J end by 0 bases, with 14 bases between. This CDR3 region has 15 residues. Germline CDR1 is DFQATT and CDR2 is SNEGSKA (reference sequence). CDR3 sequence: CSASTRGGANYGYTF. The CDR3 nucleotides are TGCAGTGCTAGTACCCGTGGTGGAGCTAACTATGGCTACACCTTC.